What follows are 30 T cell receptor beta chains derived from one specimen sequenced in a study of blood T cell repertoires in COVID-19. Only in-frame clones appear in the TCRdb table, and some are missing; sequencing was by immunoSEQ multiplex PCR. The data hold about 64,000 clones, with just over 90% observed a single time. Input material: peripheral blood. The receptors here all came from a human donor in a cohort sampled during active COVID-19.

The chain is built from TRBV29-1 and TRBJ2-3; perhaps TRBD2 as D (5 bases). Germline CDR1 SQVTM, CDR2 ANQGSEA. The length of the CDR3 is 13 residues. V gave up 3 bases and J gave up 1 base, with 8 bases separating them. The CDR3 DNA is TGCAGCGTTGACGGACTTGGCACAGATACGCAGTATTTT. This translates into CSVDGLGTDTQYF.

The chain employs TRBV11-3 and TRBJ2-5, with 7 bases fitting TRBD2. The ends lost 4 bases at V and 5 bases at J; junction bases unmatched: 16. The CDR3 is 17 residues long. Germline CDR1 SGHNT, CDR2 YENEEA. The CDR3 sequence: CASSSLRGSGFGETQYF. The DNA of the CDR3 is TGTGCCAGCAGCTCCCTCCGGGGTAGCGGGTTCGGTGAGACCCAGTACTTC. The full variable domain, rest sourced from reference TRBV11-3 and TRBJ2-5, is EAGVVQSPRYKIIEKKQPVAFWCNPISGHNTLYWYLQNLGQGPELLIRYENEEAVDDSQLPKDRFSAERLKGVDSTLKIQPAELGDSAVYLCASSSLRGSGFGETQYFGPGTRLLVL.

This chain joins TRBV6-5 and TRBJ2-1; tentatively, D is TRBD1 (5 bases). Germline CDR1 is MNHEY and CDR2 is SVGAGI. This CDR3 has 13 amino acids. Trimming cost V 6 bases and J 7 bases, with 13 bases left between them. The DNA of the CDR3 is TGTGCCAGCAGATTAACAGGTGCGAATGAGCAGTTCTTC. Residues: CASRLTGANEQFF.

The J gene is TRBJ2-7, the V gene TRBV6-2 or TRBV6-3; D remains ambiguous. This CDR3 comprises 13 residues. CDR1 is MNHEY, CDR2 SVGEGT, per germline. V was shortened by 2 bases and J by 2 bases, with 7 bases between the two germline ends. In DNA form, the CDR3 reads TGTGCCAGCAGTTACGAGTTGGCCTACGAGCAGTACTTC. Translating it yields CASSYELAYEQYF.

CDR3 DNA: TGTGCCAGCAGTGAGGGGACAGGGCAAACAGATACGCAGTATTTT. Encoded protein: CASSEGTGQTDTQYF. This chain uses TRBV25-1 with TRBJ2-3; TRBD1 agrees at 9 bases. Germline assignment: CDR1 MGHDK and CDR2 SYGVNS. The CDR3 sequence is 15 residues long. V shed 3 bases and J 3 bases; nucleotides not matched to a gene: 4.

The chain couples TRBV14 to TRBJ2-7; 7 bases are a match to TRBD2. Germline CDR1 SGHDN, CDR2 FVKESK. The CDR3 length is 15 residues. After removal of 4 bases from V and 4 bases from J, the junction contained 10 bases not matched to a gene. In DNA, the CDR3 is TGTGCCAGCAGCCCCTCGGGAGCGGGAACGTACGAGCAGTACTTC. Translation gives CASSPSGAGTYEQYF. Complete variable domain (other parts from reference TRBV14 and TRBJ2-7): EAGVTQFPSHSVIEKGQTVTLRCDPISGHDNLYWYRRVMGKEIKFLLHFVKESKQDESGMPNNRFLAERTGGTYSTLKVQPAELEDSGVYFCASSPSGAGTYEQYFGPGTRLTVT.

The rearrangement joins TRBV28 to TRBJ2-3; tentatively, D is TRBD2 (7 bases). The V and J ends lost 6 bases and 1 base respectively, with 17 bases between them. CDR3 length equals 16 residues. The germline V gene encodes CDR1 MDHEN and CDR2 SYDVKM. The CDR3 is CASRAAGARGTDTQYF. The CDR3 region has the DNA TGTGCCAGCAGGGCGGCGGGGGCGAGGGGCACAGATACGCAGTATTTT.

The chain employs TRBV7-6 and TRBJ2-7; D is possibly TRBD1 (5 bases). V was pared by 0 bases and J by 3 bases, with 12 bases between. The CDR3 consists of 15 residues. The germline gives CDR1 SGHVS, CDR2 FNYEAQ. This CDR3 is CASSLAAGQGYEQYF. The CDR3 coding sequence is TGTGCCAGCAGCTTAGCCGCAGGGCAGGGCTACGAGCAGTACTTC.

The genes are TRBV6-6 and TRBJ1-1; D remains unclear. Germline values: CDR1 MNHNY, CDR2 SVGAGI (reference sequence). Trimming left V 2 bases short and J 3 bases short, with 10 bases between. The CDR3 has 14 residues. The CDR3 region has the DNA TGTGCCAGCAGTTACGAGATCCCTTACACTGAAGCTTTCTTT. It translates to CASSYEIPYTEAFF.

The gene calls are TRBV7-3 and TRBJ2-5; 13 nucleotides agree with TRBD2. Losses at the gene ends were 5 bases for V and 2 bases for J; bases not matched to a gene: 11. The CDR3 runs 18 residues. Germline assignment: CDR1 SGHTA and CDR2 FQGTGA. The CDR3 nucleotides are TGTGCCAGCAGCCCACTCCCCCGGACTAGCGGGGGACAAGAGACCCAGTACTTC. Amino acid sequence: CASSPLPRTSGGQETQYF.

The genes are TRBV28 and TRBJ2-6, with D tentatively TRBD1 (5 bases). CDR3 length: 15 residues. Deletions cut 7 bases from V and 4 bases from J, with 14 bases between. The germline gives CDR1 MDHEN, CDR2 SYDVKM. The CDR3: CASTPGQSGANVLTF. The CDR3 nucleotides read TGTGCCAGCACTCCAGGGCAATCAGGGGCCAACGTCCTGACTTTC.

This clone was seen more than once but under ten times. The chain couples TRBV6-5 to TRBJ2-7; 9 bases fit TRBD1. The trim removed 6 bases at V and 2 bases at J, leaving 5 bases unmatched. The CDR3 is made up of 14 amino acids. Germline CDR1 and CDR2: MNHEY and SVGAGI. CDR3: CASRWTGAAYEQYF. The CDR3 bases are TGTGCCAGCAGATGGACAGGGGCCGCCTACGAGCAGTACTTC.

This clone was counted only a few times. The chain couples TRBV2 to TRBJ1-6; the D gene is possibly TRBD1 (6 bases). This CDR3 is built from 16 residues. V was clipped by 4 bases and J by 0 bases, with 10 bases between them. Germline CDR1 is SNHLY and CDR2 is FYNNEI. CDR3 residues: CASSGGQSSYNSPLHF. DNA for the CDR3: TGTGCCAGCAGTGGGGGGCAGAGCTCCTATAATTCACCCCTCCACTTT.

This chain uses TRBV28 with TRBJ1-2; no reliable D call. Germline CDR1 MDHEN, CDR2 SYDVKM. CDR3 size: 12 residues. V lost 6 bases and J lost 8, with 13 bases in between. CDR3 sequence: CASSRGVQGYTF. Here the CDR3 DNA reads TGTGCCAGCAGCCGGGGAGTCCAAGGCTACACCTTC.

The rearrangement uses TRBV7-9 and TRBJ1-4; unclear D gene. CDR1 and CDR2 (germline): SEHNR, FQNEAQ (reference sequence). V was cut by 3 bases and J by 0 bases, with 8 bases left in between. This CDR3 comprises 15 residues. The CDR3 DNA sequence: TGTGCCAGCAGCTTGTTCTCTGCAACTAATGAAAAACTGTTTTTT. Its translation is CASSLFSATNEKLFF.

The chain recombines TRBV7-8 with TRBJ2-2; 12 bases align to TRBD2. CDR3 size: 16 residues. Germline CDR1 reads SGHVS; CDR2 reads FQNEAQ. V lost 1 base, J lost 6 bases, and 3 bases stayed unmatched. The CDR3 loop reads CASSLGTSGNAGELFF. CDR3 DNA: TGTGCCAGCAGCTTAGGGACTAGCGGGAATGCCGGGGAGCTGTTTTTT.

This clone has only a few counts. V is TRBV6-5 and J is TRBJ1-2; D possibly corresponds to TRBD1 (6 bases). Germline V gene lookup returns CDR1 MNHEY and CDR2 SVGAGI. Trimming left V 0 bases short and J 8 bases short, with 13 bases between. This CDR3 spans 14 amino acids. The CDR3 protein is CASSYSGGRGGYTF. The CDR3 nucleotides are TGTGCCAGCAGTTACTCAGGTGGCAGGGGCGGCTACACCTTC.

V is TRBV10-3 and J is TRBJ2-3; 7 positions match TRBD2. This CDR3 has 16 amino acids. Trimming removed 10 bases from V and 4 bases from J; junction bases left unmatched: 17. The V gene's germline CDR1 is ENHRY and CDR2 SYGVKD. The CDR3 nucleotides read TGTGCCACCGCTAAACCTAGCGGACCTAGCTCAGATACGCAGTATTTT. The encoded protein is CATAKPSGPSSDTQYF.

The chain links TRBV7-2 to TRBJ2-1; 8 bases are a match to TRBD2. In germline, CDR1 is SGHTA, CDR2 FQGNSA. The CDR3 extends over 16 amino acids. V lost 1 base to trimming and J lost 2 bases; unmatched junction nucleotides: 4. The CDR3 reads CASSLVSGGAYNEQFF. CDR3 bases: TGTGCCAGCAGCTTAGTTTCGGGAGGGGCCTACAATGAGCAGTTCTTC.

J is TRBJ2-1 and V is TRBV7-6, with 9 bases that match TRBD2. This CDR3 has 17 amino acids. With 1 base clipped from V and 4 bases from J, the junction kept 8 bases outside the gene matches. The germline gives CDR1 SGHVS, CDR2 FNYEAQ. CDR3 in amino acids: CASSLGGGAGGYNEQFF. The CDR3 region has the DNA TGTGCCAGCAGCTTAGGGGGAGGCGCGGGAGGGTACAATGAGCAGTTCTTC.

A word on this clone: Other DNA sequences of this sample code for an identical CDR3. The chain combines TRBV18 with TRBJ1-2; D is uncertain. V lost 3 bases and J lost 8, with 13 bases in between. CDR3 length: 13 residues. Germline values: CDR1 KGHSH, CDR2 LQKENI. This CDR3 is CASSPSDTRGYTF. The DNA of the CDR3 is TGTGCCAGCTCACCCTCAGACACTCGGGGCTACACCTTC.

The V gene is TRBV10-3, the J gene TRBJ1-1, with 7 bases lining up with TRBD1. Germline lookup yields CDR1 ENHRY and CDR2 SYGVKD. Trimming took 4 bases from V and 5 from J; bases not matched to a gene: 10. The CDR3 has 15 residues. CDR3 sequence reads: CAISVTTGLGTEAFF. The CDR3, as DNA: TGTGCCATCAGTGTAACGACAGGGTTGGGTACTGAAGCTTTCTTT.

This chain uses TRBV10-2 with TRBJ1-2; D is undetermined. Germline CDR1 WSHSY, CDR2 SAAADI. With 6 bases removed from V and 5 bases from J, the gap between germline ends came to 19 bases. The CDR3 covers 15 residues. Written as DNA, the CDR3 is TGCGCCAGCAGGGAGGACGGACTCCGAGATTATGGCTACACCTTC. It translates to CASREDGLRDYGYTF.

The rearrangement links TRBV7-8 to TRBJ1-5; 7 bases match TRBD1. V shed 7 bases and J 0 bases; nucleotides not matched to a gene: 6. The germline CDR1 and CDR2 sequences are SGHVS and FQNEAQ. The CDR3 is 15 amino acids. CDR3 coding DNA: TGTGCCAGCAAGAGGACAGGTGATAGCAATCAGCCCCAGCATTTT. Amino acid sequence: CASKRTGDSNQPQHF.

This chain uses TRBV27 with TRBJ2-7; 8 bases agree with TRBD1. The CDR3 sequence is 14 residues long. V dropped 6 bases and J dropped 2; count of bases not matched to a gene: 6. The germline V gene encodes CDR1 MNHEY and CDR2 SMNVEV (reference sequence). CDR3 amino acids: CASSGQGLTYEQYF. The CDR3, as DNA: TGTGCCAGCAGCGGACAGGGACTTACCTACGAGCAGTACTTC.

The chain combines TRBV5-6 with TRBJ2-2; 8 positions agree with TRBD1. Germline V gene lookup returns CDR1 SGHDT and CDR2 YYEEEE. The CDR3 runs 16 residues. Unmatched junction bases numbered 9, after V lost 3 bases and J lost 5 bases. The CDR3 sequence: CASSSDRAVITGELFF. CDR3 DNA sequence: TGTGCCAGCAGCTCGGACAGGGCGGTAATTACCGGGGAGCTGTTTTTT.

J is TRBJ1-3 and V is TRBV25-1; D possibly corresponds to TRBD1 (6 bases). The CDR3 sequence is 12 residues long. Germline assignment: CDR1 MGHDK and CDR2 SYGVNS. Trimming cost V 8 bases and J 4 bases, with 9 bases left between them. The CDR3 loop reads CASQDRGNTIYF. The CDR3 region has the DNA TGTGCCAGCCAAGACAGGGGAAACACCATATATTTT. Using reference TRBV25-1 and TRBJ1-3 for the parts outside the CDR3, the full variable domain is EADIYQTPRYLVIGTGKKITLECSQTMGHDKMYWYQQDPGMELHLIHYSYGVNSTEKGDLSSESTVSRIRTEHFPLTLESARPSHTSQYLCASQDRGNTIYFGEGSWLTVV.

The chain uses TRBV7-6 and TRBJ2-1, with a possible D match to TRBD1 (6 bases). With 0 bases removed from V and 2 bases from J, the gap between germline ends came to 8 bases. CDR3 length: 15 residues. Looked up from germline, CDR1 is SGHVS and CDR2 is FNYEAQ. CDR3 protein: CASSLAGQTYNEQFF. CDR3 sequence (DNA): TGTGCCAGCAGCTTAGCGGGACAAACCTACAATGAGCAGTTCTTC. The full variable domain, with the rest looked up from reference TRBV7-6 and TRBJ2-1, is GAGVSQSPRYKVTKRGQDVALRCDPISGHVSLYWYRQALGQGPEFLTYFNYEAQQDKSGLPNDRFSAERPEGSISTLTIQRTEQRDSAMYRCASSLAGQTYNEQFFGPGTRLTVL.

The chain is built from TRBV4-3 and TRBJ2-3; 11 bases fit TRBD2. This CDR3 is built from 17 residues. Per the germline V gene, CDR1 is LGHNA and CDR2 is YSLEER. Trimming at V came to 0 bases and at J to 5 bases, leaving 7 bases not matched to a gene. The CDR3 loop reads CASSQEVLAGAGDTQYF. CDR3 bases: TGCGCCAGCAGCCAAGAAGTACTAGCGGGAGCGGGAGATACGCAGTATTTT.

This clone appeared once. V gene TRBV5-1 combines with J gene TRBJ2-1; 8 positions match TRBD2. This CDR3 contains 18 residues. V lost 1 base to trimming and J lost 5 bases; unmatched junction nucleotides: 14. Germline assignment: CDR1 SGHRS and CDR2 YFSETQ. CDR3 in amino acids: CASSLMAGTSVGHNEQFF. Here the CDR3 DNA reads TGCGCCAGCAGCTTGATGGCCGGGACTAGTGTTGGGCACAATGAGCAGTTCTTC.